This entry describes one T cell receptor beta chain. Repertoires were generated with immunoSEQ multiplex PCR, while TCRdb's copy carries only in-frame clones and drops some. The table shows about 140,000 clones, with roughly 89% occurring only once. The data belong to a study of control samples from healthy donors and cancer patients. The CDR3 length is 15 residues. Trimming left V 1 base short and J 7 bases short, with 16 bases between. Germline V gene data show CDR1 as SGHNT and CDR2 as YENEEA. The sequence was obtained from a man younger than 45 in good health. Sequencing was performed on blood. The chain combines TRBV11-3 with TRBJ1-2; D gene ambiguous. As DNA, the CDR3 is TGTGCCAGCAGCTTAGGCGGCAGGTGGGCGATTGGCTACACCTTC. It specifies CASSLGGRWAIGYTF.